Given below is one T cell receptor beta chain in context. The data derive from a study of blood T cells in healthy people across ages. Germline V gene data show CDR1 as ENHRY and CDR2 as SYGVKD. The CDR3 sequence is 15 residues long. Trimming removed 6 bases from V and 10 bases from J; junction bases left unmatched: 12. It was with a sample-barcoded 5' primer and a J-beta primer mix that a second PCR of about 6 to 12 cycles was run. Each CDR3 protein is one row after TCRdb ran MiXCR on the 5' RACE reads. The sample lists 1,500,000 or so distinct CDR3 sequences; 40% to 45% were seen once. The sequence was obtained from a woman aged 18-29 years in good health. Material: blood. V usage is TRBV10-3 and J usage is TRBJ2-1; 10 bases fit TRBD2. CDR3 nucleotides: TGTGCCATCAGGGTCCTAGCGGGGGTCCTCGGGGAGCAGTTCTTC. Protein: CAIRVLAGVLGEQFF.